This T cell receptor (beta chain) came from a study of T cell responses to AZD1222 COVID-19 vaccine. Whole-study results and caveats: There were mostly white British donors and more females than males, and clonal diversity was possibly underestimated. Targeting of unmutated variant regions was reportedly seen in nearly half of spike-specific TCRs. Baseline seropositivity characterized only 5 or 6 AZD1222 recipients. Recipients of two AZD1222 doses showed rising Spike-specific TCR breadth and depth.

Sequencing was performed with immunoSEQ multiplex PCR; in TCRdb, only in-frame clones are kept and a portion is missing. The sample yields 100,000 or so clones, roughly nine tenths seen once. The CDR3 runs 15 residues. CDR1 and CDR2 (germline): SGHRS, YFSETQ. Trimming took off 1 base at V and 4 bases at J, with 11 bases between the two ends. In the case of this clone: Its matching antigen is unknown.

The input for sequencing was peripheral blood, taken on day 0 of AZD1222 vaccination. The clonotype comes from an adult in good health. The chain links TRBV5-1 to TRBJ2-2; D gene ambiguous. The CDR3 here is CASSLSPTGTGELFF. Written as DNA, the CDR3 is TGCGCCAGCAGCTTGAGTCCCACGGGCACCGGGGAGCTGTTTTTT.